These 3 T cell receptor beta chains share one sample of origin, sequenced in a study of brain T cells in children with intractable seizures. TCRdb's table, derived via immunoSEQ multiplex PCR, lists solely in-frame clones and lacks some. The table lists 50,000 to 80,000 clones, 90% to 97% of them singletons. Sequenced material: peripheral blood, taken at surgery. These receptors were taken from a boy under two years old with focal cortical dysplasia and intractable seizures.

V usage is TRBV30 and J usage is TRBJ1-5; no definite D call. The CDR3 has 12 amino acids. Germline CDR1 reads GTSNPN; CDR2 reads SVGIG (reference sequence). Trimming removed 8 bases at V and 3 bases at J, with 11 bases between. The CDR3 coding sequence is TGTGCCCTACCCGGTTTCAATCAGCCCCAGCATTTT. The encoded protein is CALPGFNQPQHF.

This chain connects TRBV19 to TRBJ1-6; D possibly corresponds to TRBD1 (6 bases). The V end lost 2 bases, the J end lost 2 bases, and 10 bases lay between the germline ends. The CDR3 spans 16 residues. Germline V gene data show CDR1 as LNHDA and CDR2 as SQIVND (reference sequence). The CDR3 bases are TGTGCCAGTAGTATAAAGGACAGAACCTATAATTCACCCCTCCACTTT. Encoded protein: CASSIKDRTYNSPLHF.

The chain recombines TRBV7-9 with TRBJ2-2, with D unresolved. V lost 8 bases to trimming and J lost 7 bases, with 14 bases between them. Germline CDR1 reads SEHNR; CDR2 reads FQNEAQ (reference sequence). The length of the CDR3 is 13 residues. CDR3 sequence reads: CASHLVFNGELFF. The DNA of the CDR3 is TGTGCCAGCCACCTGGTATTCAACGGGGAGCTGTTTTTT. The entire variable domain, with the rest obtained from reference TRBV7-9 and TRBJ2-2, is as follows: DTGVSQNPRHKITKRGQNVTFRCDPISEHNRLYWYRQTLGQGPEFLTYFQNEAQLEKSRLLSDRFSAERPKGSFSTLEIQRTEQGDSAMYLCASHLVFNGELFFGEGSRLTVL.